This T cell receptor (beta chain) was sequenced during a study of blood T cell repertoires in COVID-19. The repertoire was sequenced with immunoSEQ multiplex PCR; TCRdb's copy has only in-frame clones and lacks some. The profile shows 80,000 or so clones, roughly 86% of them singletons. This CDR3 comprises 16 residues. V and J are TRBV1 and TRBJ1-2. TRBV1 is a pseudogene segment. This clonotype was obtained from a human donor in a cohort sampled during active COVID-19. Input material: peripheral blood. For the CDR3, the DNA is TGCACCAGCAGAAATTTGGTTTGTGCGAAAGCCTATGGCTACACCTTC. Translated: CTSRNLVCAKAYGYTF.